This TCR beta chain was found in a study of long-term antiretroviral therapy in people with HIV. Germline V gives CDR1 GTSNPN, CDR2 SVGIG (reference sequence). The CDR3 is 14 amino acids. Trimming stripped 3 bases from V and 5 bases from J, with 16 bases between. Survey-level resolution applied to immunoSEQ assay v3.0. The repertoire was sequenced with immunoSEQ multiplex PCR; TCRdb's copy has only in-frame clones and lacks some. The sample includes some 20,000 clones, 86% seen only once; the top ten take about 10%. The source material was unsorted PBMCs, sampled 0.5 years after starting antiretroviral therapy. This chain links TRBV30 with TRBJ1-1; D is possibly TRBD1 (6 bases). This TCR came from a man between 35 and 55 years old with HIV. This chain's CDR3 is CAWRPGGGRTEAFF. As DNA, the CDR3 is TGTGCCTGGAGACCGGGGGGGGGCCGGACTGAAGCTTTCTTT.